The rows below give T cell receptor beta chains drawn from one sample of a study of blood T cell repertoires in COVID-19. Profiled with immunoSEQ multiplex PCR; TCRdb holds only in-frame clones, not every one. The table lists over 200,000 clones, 70% to 90% of them singletons. The sequenced material came from PBMCs or T cells enriched from blood (not recorded which). The receptors here all came from a man aged 25-45 years who had recovered from COVID-19. Each CDR3 is given with its conserved first and last residue. Clone sizes are given selectively: once, few, many, or a class where the clone is expanded.

j_gene | v_gene | abundance | CDR3aa
TRBJ1-1 | TRBV2 | once | CASKSRQGMNTEAFF
TRBJ2-7 | TRBV5-4 | - | CASSPRDRDNEQYF
TRBJ2-3 | TRBV2 | - | CASSSLERRTDTQYF
TRBJ1-1 | TRBV30 | - | CAWTNRGWTEAFF
TRBJ1-1 | TRBV5-4 | - | CASSLLKQENTEAFF
TRBJ2-2 | TRBV21-1 | - | CARQGLAENTGELFF
TRBJ2-1 | TRBV29-1 | - | CSVSGSWDNEQFF
TRBJ2-2 | TRBV5-1 | - | CASTETSGGPSAGELFF
TRBJ2-1 | TRBV12-3/TRBV12-4 | - | CATIGGRGDAVF
TRBJ1-1 | TRBV30 | - | CAWSPPRNTEAFF
TRBJ1-2 | TRBV30 | - | CAGTGPANYGYTF
TRBJ1-1 | TRBV5-1 | - | CASSSDSLRNTEAFF
TRBJ1-4 | TRBV5-8 | - | CASSFIFGQAEEKLFF
TRBJ1-6 | TRBV13 | - | CASSLGGGDNSPLHF
TRBJ2-7 | TRBV9 | - | CASSVDPGHPYEQYF
TRBJ2-7 | TRBV5-5 | - | CASSLGDRGFPYEQYF
TRBJ2-7 | TRBV6-5 | - | CASSSNRDYEQYF
TRBJ2-7 | TRBV5-1 | few | CASSPLSGRASEQYF
TRBJ2-7 | TRBV7-9 | - | CASSFTGDYEQYF
TRBJ2-1 | TRBV11-2 | - | CASSLGSYNEQFF
TRBJ2-3 | TRBV24-1 | - | CATSDAGTGSQDTQYF
TRBJ2-5 | TRBV6-2/TRBV6-3 | - | CASSYSTGGQETQYF
TRBJ1-6 | TRBV5-4 | few | CASSLAGDHSPLHF
TRBJ2-2 | TRBV27 | - | CASSLSGGGETGELFF
TRBJ1-1 | TRBV12-3/TRBV12-4 | - | CASSLGATEAFF
TRBJ1-1 | TRBV6-5 | - | CASHRGPTEAFF
TRBJ2-7 | TRBV27 | - | CASSTGTSVYEQYF
TRBJ1-4 | TRBV2 | - | CASSPSPGVGATNEKLFF
TRBJ1-3 | TRBV18 | - | CASSTLRLRGNTIYF
TRBJ1-2 | TRBV11-3 | - | CASRFFYGYTF
TRBJ1-4 | TRBV6-5 | - | CASRWGGNNEKLFF
TRBJ2-2 | TRBV7-3 | - | CASSLGGSGELFF
TRBJ2-7 | TRBV4-1 | - | CASSHRGEDYEQYF
TRBJ1-3 | TRBV5-4 | - | CASSLDSGSGNTIYF
TRBJ1-2 | TRBV30 | - | CAWGRKGALNGYTF
TRBJ2-5 | TRBV5-1 | - | CASSQGLAGTQYF
TRBJ2-7 | TRBV25-1 | - | CASSGYTAYEQYF
TRBJ1-2 | TRBV7-9 | - | CASSLDGQPSYGYTF
TRBJ2-5 | TRBV7-3 | - | CASTSGGADKTQYF
TRBJ2-5 | TRBV3-1/TRBV3-2 | once | CASSQYAGGGETQYF
TRBJ1-2 | TRBV5-1 | once | CASSLGLYGYTF
TRBJ1-2 | TRBV5-6 | - | CASSSTGGPSYTF
TRBJ1-2 | TRBV4-3 | - | CASSQDTGGHYGYTF
TRBJ1-1 | TRBV11-2 | - | CASSLGSTMNTEAFF
TRBJ1-6 | TRBV5-6 | - | CASSLGQGWSPLHF
TRBJ1-5 | TRBV2 | - | CASSLGDSQGQPQHF
TRBJ2-7 | TRBV9 | - | CASSVGLGDGNSYEQYF
TRBJ1-3 | TRBV4-2 | - | CASSPKTGTGNTIYF
TRBJ1-1 | TRBV24-1 | - | CATSDGNTEAFF
TRBJ2-1 | TRBV27 | once | CASSPRSRNEQFF
TRBJ2-5 | TRBV6-2/TRBV6-3 | few | CASSYRLGTTQETQYF